The 27 T cell receptor beta chains reported below all come from one sample, sequenced in a study of metastatic and nonmetastatic thyroid tumors (dated by TCRdb to about 2020). No treatment had been received by any patient before thyroid surgery. Library prep was done by PCR. The run used an Illumina HiSeq 4000. Clones were called with MiXCR by TCRdb after fastp trimmed the public reads at Q25, and only in-frame beta chains were retained. The sample data list under 20,000 clones, and roughly 22% of these were observed just once. Less than 10% of the sample comes from the top ten. Sequenced input: adjacent normal tissue. These receptors were collected from a female donor with papillary thyroid cancer or a benign thyroid nodule (not recorded which). Some clones in this sample may be carry-over from other donors' samples.

The CDR3 loop reads CASSLGTKETQYF. For the CDR3, the DNA is TGTGCCAGCAGCTTAGGAACCAAAGAGACCCAGTACTTC. This sequence joins TRBV7-9 and TRBJ2-5, with unresolved D. Between the trimmed V and J ends, which lost 1 base and 3 bases, there was a span of 6 bases. CDR1 is SEHNR, CDR2 FQNEAQ, per germline (reference sequence). The length of the CDR3 is 13 residues.

This clone appeared many times. One junction end disagrees with the germline gene, perhaps due to a read error. The V call is TRBV3-1, the J call TRBJ2-5; D is undetermined. The CDR3 runs 15 residues. Germline V lookup: CDR1 LGHDT, CDR2 YNNKEL (reference sequence). CDR3 amino acids: CAGSQGVDGSETQYF. In nucleotides, the CDR3 is TGTGCCGGCAGCCAAGGTGTAGACGGCTCAGAGACCCAGTACTTC.

This clone has only a few counts. The chain has TRBV2 and TRBJ1-5; possible D gene TRBD1, 5 bases. The CDR3 runs to 15 residues. Deletions cut 1 base from V and 1 base from J, with 8 bases between. Germline loops: CDR1 SNHLY, CDR2 FYNNEI. CDR3 sequence (DNA): TGTGCCAGCAGTGAAGTGGGGGGAAGCAATCAGCCCCAGCATTTT. This codes for CASSEVGGSNQPQHF.

In this sample, this clone is medium-sized (0.01 to 0.1%). The chain is built from TRBV11-2 and TRBJ2-7; 9 nucleotides agree with TRBD1. V dropped 4 bases and J dropped 6; count of bases not matched to a gene: 10. This CDR3 has 15 residues. Germline CDR1 is SGHAT and CDR2 is FQNNGV. The CDR3 spells CASSSPGTGISEQYF. CDR3 bases: TGTGCCAGCAGCTCCCCCGGGACAGGGATTTCCGAGCAGTACTTC.

The chain carries TRBV6-2 or TRBV6-3 and TRBJ2-1; no clear D. Germline CDR1 reads MNHEY; CDR2 reads SVGEGT. Between the trimmed V and J ends, which lost 10 bases and 2 bases, there was a span of 12 bases. The CDR3 loop spans 13 amino acids. This chain's CDR3 is CATRHLAYNEQFF. The CDR3 coding sequence is TGTGCCACCCGACACCTTGCCTACAATGAGCAGTTCTTC.

Here the CDR3 DNA reads TGTGCCAGCAGCCGGACGGACCTCTATGGCTACACCTTC. The encoded protein is CASSRTDLYGYTF. The rearrangement uses TRBV7-9 and TRBJ1-2; D is unclear. Germline CDR1 reads SEHNR; CDR2 reads FQNEAQ (reference sequence). V shed 5 bases and J shed 4 bases, with 11 bases lying between them. This CDR3 comprises 13 residues.

This chain uses TRBV27 with TRBJ2-7; 11 bases align to TRBD1. The CDR3 runs to 17 residues. Germline V gene lookup returns CDR1 MNHEY and CDR2 SMNVEV (reference sequence). With 10 bases clipped from V and 4 bases from J, the junction kept 18 bases outside the gene matches. Here the CDR3 DNA reads TGTGCCACCCTGGGACAGGGGGGGGCGGGAGGGCTTTACGAGCAGTACTTC. Amino acid sequence: CATLGQGGAGGLYEQYF.

This clone came up once. The chain recombines TRBV4-1 with TRBJ2-7; D remains ambiguous. V lost 2 bases, J lost 7 bases, and 18 bases lay in between. The CDR3 totals 15 residues. Germline lookup yields CDR1 MGHRA and CDR2 YSYEKL. CDR3 residues: CASSQCGPRAGEQYF. In DNA, the CDR3 is TGCGCCAGCAGCCAATGTGGACCTCGGGCAGGAGAGCAGTACTTC.

This clone was detected ten times or more. The chain is built from TRBV30 and TRBJ1-5, with D hard to call. Trimming cost V 2 bases and J 0 bases, with 11 bases left between them. The CDR3 covers 15 residues. Looked up from germline, CDR1 is GTSNPN and CDR2 is SVGIG (reference sequence). The CDR3 here is CAWSRGSYSNQPQHF. Written as DNA, the CDR3 is TGTGCCTGGAGTCGAGGGTCTTATAGCAATCAGCCCCAGCATTTT. The complete variable domain, with remaining parts taken from reference TRBV30 and TRBJ1-5, reads SQTIHQWPATLVQPVGSPLSLECTVEGTSNPNLYWYRQAAGRGLQLLFYSVGIGQISSEVPQNLSASRPQDRQFILSSKKLLLSDSGFYLCAWSRGSYSNQPQHFGDGTRLSIL.

This clone was seen at least ten times. V gene TRBV7-3 combines with J gene TRBJ2-5; possibly TRBD2 for D (7 bases). CDR1 is SGHTA, CDR2 FQGTGA, per germline. The ends were cut back, 4 bases at V and 1 base at J, with 10 bases in the middle. The CDR3 runs to 14 residues. Here the CDR3 reads CASSSRGAQETQYF. The CDR3 region has the DNA TGTGCCAGCAGCTCACGGGGGGCCCAAGAGACCCAGTACTTC.

This clone has just a few counts. Compared with germline, one end of the junction differs, possibly owing to a read error. CDR3 nucleotide sequence: TGTGCCAGCAGTCGCCCCGGGACAGGTTATCGGCCCCGGCGTTTT. Translating it yields CASSRPGTGYRPRRF. V and J are TRBV28 and TRBJ1-5, with 8 bases matching TRBD1. Germline values: CDR1 MDHEN, CDR2 SYDVKM. The CDR3 contains 15 residues. Drawing the rest from reference TRBV28 and TRBJ1-5, the complete variable domain is DVKVTQSSRYLVKRTGEKVFLECVQDMDHENMFWYRQDPGLGLRLIYFSYDVKMKEKGDIPEGYSVSREKKERFSLILESASTNQTSMYLCASSRPGTGYRPRRFGDGTRLSIL.

This chain joins TRBV4-2 and TRBJ1-6, with D uncertain. The CDR3 spans 15 residues. The V gene's germline CDR1 is LGHNA and CDR2 YNFKEQ. Trimming cost V 0 bases and J 10 bases, with 13 bases left between them. CDR3 DNA sequence: TGTGCCAGCAGCCAAGAGAAGGGAGGATCCTCACCCCTCCACTTT. It encodes CASSQEKGGSSPLHF.

This clone has ten or more counts. The chain combines TRBV7-3 with TRBJ2-7; D unresolved. The CDR3 totals 13 residues. Germline CDR1 and CDR2: SGHTA and FQGTGA. The V gene lost 0 bases and the J gene lost 1 base, with 4 bases spanning the gap. The CDR3 DNA reads as TGTGCCAGCAGCTTAACGCCGTCCTACGAGCAGTACTTC. It is translated as CASSLTPSYEQYF.

About this clone itself: Sequence at one end of the junction differs from germline and may be a read error. This chain links TRBV6-1 with TRBJ2-2; D is unclear. This CDR3 has 14 amino acids. Germline V CDR1 and CDR2: MNHNS, SASEGT. The CDR3 DNA sequence: TGTGCCAGCAGCCAGGCCCCAAACACCTGGGAGCTGTTTTTT. Protein: CASSQAPNTWELFF.

This clone occurred many times. The V gene is TRBV27, the J gene TRBJ1-6, with D perhaps matching TRBD1 (5 bases). CDR3 length: 17 residues. Germline V gives CDR1 MNHEY, CDR2 SMNVEV (reference sequence). The V and J ends lost 2 bases and 2 bases respectively, with 13 bases between them. CDR3 nucleotide sequence: TGTGCCAGCAGTTTAGTCCTGTCGGGGGCCTATAATTCACCCCTCCACTTT. Protein: CASSLVLSGAYNSPLHF.

This clone was seen at least ten times. The J gene is TRBJ2-1, the V gene TRBV15; 10 positions agree with TRBD2. The CDR3 extends over 19 amino acids. Trimming cost V 0 bases and J 9 bases; bases outside gene matches: 17. Germline-derived CDR1 and CDR2 are LNHNV and YYDKDF (reference sequence). In DNA, the CDR3 is TGTGCCACCAGCAGAGATTTTCAGCGGGAGGGCCTGAAAGGCCTTGAGCAGTTCTTC. It specifies CATSRDFQREGLKGLEQFF.

Sample share makes this clone medium-sized (0.01 to 0.1%). V is TRBV7-2 and J is TRBJ1-6; D call uncertain. CDR1 and CDR2 from the germline V gene are SGHTA and FQGNSA. This CDR3 is 17 amino acids long. V lost 0 bases and J 8 bases, leaving 17 bases between the germline ends. The CDR3 region has the DNA TGTGCCAGCAGCTTAGCCCCATGGACCGCTGGGGATTCACCCCTCCACTTT. It encodes CASSLAPWTAGDSPLHF.

Comments on this clone: At one end the junction does not follow the germline gene, possibly because of a read error. This chain joins TRBV12-3 or TRBV12-4 and TRBJ2-3, with TRBD2 matching over 10 bases. The CDR3 consists of 14 residues. The CDR3: CASSLAGERDTQYF. The CDR3 DNA sequence: TGTGCCAGCAGTCTAGCGGGGGAAAGAGATACGCAGTATTTT.

The chain joins TRBV5-4 to TRBJ2-3, with TRBD2 matching 7 bases. The CDR3 runs to 15 residues. V dropped 2 bases and J dropped 4; count of bases not matched to a gene: 7. Germline V gene sequence: CDR1 SGHNT, CDR2 YYREEE (reference sequence). The CDR3 here is CASSFFGGRADTQYF. The CDR3 coding sequence is TGTGCCAGCAGCTTTTTCGGGGGGAGGGCAGATACGCAGTATTTT.

On this clone itself: Possible read error: a much larger clone is one base away. V is TRBV7-9 and J is TRBJ2-5, with TRBD2 as a possible D gene (5 bases). CDR1 is SEHNR and CDR2 is FQNEAQ in the germline V gene (reference sequence). CDR3 length equals 13 residues. The ends were cut back, 7 bases at V and 10 bases at J, with 19 bases in the middle. CDR3 in DNA: TGTGCCAGCATGCCGTCTTCTGGGAGAATCCAGTACTTC. Its protein product is CASMPSSGRIQYF.

This clone showed up many times. The J gene is TRBJ1-3, the V gene TRBV9, with a possible D match to TRBD1 (6 bases). This CDR3 is 16 amino acids long. Germline V gene sequence: CDR1 SGDLS, CDR2 YYNGEE. With 2 bases removed from V and 0 bases from J, the gap between germline ends came to 12 bases. The CDR3 DNA reads as TGTGCCAGCAGCGTTGCCGACAGGAACTCTGGAAACACCATATATTTT. Encoded protein: CASSVADRNSGNTIYF.

Only a few counts were recorded for this clone. One end of the junction varies from germline; a read error may be responsible. The chain employs TRBV6-6 and TRBJ1-4; 8 nucleotides match TRBD1. CDR1 is MNHNY, CDR2 SVGAGI, per germline (reference sequence). This CDR3 is 16 amino acids long. In DNA, the CDR3 is TGTGCCAGCAGCTACTGGGGGACAGGCCGGAGGGAAAAACTGTTTTTT. It specifies CASSYWGTGRREKLFF.

This clone qualifies as medium-sized. The chain couples TRBV6-1 to TRBJ2-5; D is undetermined. There are 13 residues in the CDR3. The V end was cut by 7 bases, the J end by 2 bases, with 11 bases between. From germline, CDR1 is MNHNS and CDR2 SASEGT. For the CDR3, the DNA is TGTGCCAGCATGGTACAGATACAAGAGACCCAGTACTTC. Its protein product is CASMVQIQETQYF.

This clone was observed at least ten times. This rearrangement joins TRBV7-3 to TRBJ2-3; TRBD2 matches 10 bases. Looked up from germline, CDR1 is SGHTA and CDR2 is FQGTGA. Trimming cost V 5 bases and J 5 bases; bases outside gene matches: 4. This CDR3 is built from 14 residues. The CDR3 DNA is TGTGCCAGCAGCCCTAGCGGGAGTCTAGATACGCAGTATTTT. It encodes CASSPSGSLDTQYF.

This chain links TRBV2 with TRBJ2-2, with 9 bases fitting TRBD1. V lost 6 bases, J lost 3 bases, and 5 bases stayed unmatched. Looked up from germline, CDR1 is SNHLY and CDR2 is FYNNEI. The CDR3 is 15 residues long. For the CDR3, the DNA is TGTGCCAGCAGCCACGACAGGGGGGACACCGGGGAGCTGTTTTTT. This sequence encodes CASSHDRGDTGELFF.

This clone showed up just a few times. This chain uses TRBV7-3 with TRBJ1-1, with D hard to call. V was pared by 2 bases and J by 4 bases, with 5 bases between. This CDR3 region has 12 residues. CDR1 is SGHTA and CDR2 is FQGTGA in the germline V gene. CDR3 nucleotide sequence: TGTGCCAGCAGCTTAGATGGCACTGAAGCTTTCTTT. This codes for CASSLDGTEAFF.

This clone was observed a handful of times. This rearrangement joins TRBV6-5 to TRBJ2-1, with 9 bases aligning to TRBD2. The germline gives CDR1 MNHEY, CDR2 SVGAGI. The CDR3 sequence is 16 residues long. With V trimmed by 0 bases and J by 8 bases, 8 bases remained unmatched. The CDR3 loop is CASSYSNVAGEDEQFF. CDR3 DNA: TGTGCCAGCAGTTACTCGAACGTAGCGGGAGAAGATGAGCAGTTCTTC.